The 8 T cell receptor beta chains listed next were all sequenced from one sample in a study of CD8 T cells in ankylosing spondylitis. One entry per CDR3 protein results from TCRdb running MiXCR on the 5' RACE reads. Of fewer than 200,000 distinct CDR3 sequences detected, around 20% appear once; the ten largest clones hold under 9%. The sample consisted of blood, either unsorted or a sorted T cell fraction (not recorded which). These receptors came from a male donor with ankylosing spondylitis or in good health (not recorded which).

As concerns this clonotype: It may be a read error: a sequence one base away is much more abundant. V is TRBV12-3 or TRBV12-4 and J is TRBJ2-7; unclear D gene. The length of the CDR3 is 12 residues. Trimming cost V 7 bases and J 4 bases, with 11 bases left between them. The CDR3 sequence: CASNPAAYEQYF. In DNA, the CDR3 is TGTGCCAGCAACCCTGCTGCGTACGAGCAGTACTTC.

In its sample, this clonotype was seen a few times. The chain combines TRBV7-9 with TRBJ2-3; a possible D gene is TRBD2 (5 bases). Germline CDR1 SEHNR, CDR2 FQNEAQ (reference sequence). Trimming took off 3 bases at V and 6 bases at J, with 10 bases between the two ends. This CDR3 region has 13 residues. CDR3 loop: CASSLEQRDTQYF. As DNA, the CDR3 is TGTGCCAGCAGCTTGGAACAGCGGGATACGCAGTATTTT.

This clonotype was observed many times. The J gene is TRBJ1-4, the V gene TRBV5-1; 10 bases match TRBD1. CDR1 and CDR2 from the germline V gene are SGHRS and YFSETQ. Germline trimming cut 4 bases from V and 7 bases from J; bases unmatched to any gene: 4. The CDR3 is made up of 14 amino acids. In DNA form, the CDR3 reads TGCGCCAGCAGCCGGGGACAGGGGACTGAAAAACTGTTTTTT. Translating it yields CASSRGQGTEKLFF.

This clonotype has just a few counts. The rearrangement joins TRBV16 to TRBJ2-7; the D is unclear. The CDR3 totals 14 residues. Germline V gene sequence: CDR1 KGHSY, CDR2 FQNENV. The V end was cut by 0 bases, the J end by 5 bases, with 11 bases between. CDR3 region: CASSQSRLSDEQYF. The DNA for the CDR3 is TGTGCCAGCAGCCAATCTCGGTTATCGGACGAGCAGTACTTC.

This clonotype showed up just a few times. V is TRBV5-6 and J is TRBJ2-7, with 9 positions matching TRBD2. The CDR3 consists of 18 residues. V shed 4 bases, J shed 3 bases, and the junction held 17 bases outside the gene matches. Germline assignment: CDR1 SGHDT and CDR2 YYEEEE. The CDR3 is CASSRTSSTWRGGYEQYF. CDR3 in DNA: TGTGCCAGCAGCCGGACAAGTTCCACTTGGCGGGGGGGCTACGAGCAGTACTTC.

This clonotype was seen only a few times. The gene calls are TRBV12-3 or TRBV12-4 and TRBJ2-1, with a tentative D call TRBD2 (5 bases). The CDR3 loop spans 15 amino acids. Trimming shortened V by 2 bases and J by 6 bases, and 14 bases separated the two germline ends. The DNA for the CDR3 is TGTGCCAGCAGTTTAAGAGGAGGTAGCCCCAATGAGCAGTTCTTC. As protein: CASSLRGGSPNEQFF.

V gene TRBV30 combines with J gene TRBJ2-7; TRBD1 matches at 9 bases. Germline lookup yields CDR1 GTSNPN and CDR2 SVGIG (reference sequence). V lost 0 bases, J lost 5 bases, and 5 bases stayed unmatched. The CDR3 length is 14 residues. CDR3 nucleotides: TGTGCCTGGAGTGTGGGTACAGGGGGCAACGAGCAGTACTTC. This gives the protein CAWSVGTGGNEQYF.

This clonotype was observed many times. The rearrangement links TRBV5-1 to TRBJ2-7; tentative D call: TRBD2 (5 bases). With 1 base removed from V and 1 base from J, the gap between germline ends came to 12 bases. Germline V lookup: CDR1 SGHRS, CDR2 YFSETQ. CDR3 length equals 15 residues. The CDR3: CASSLRGLSSYEQYF. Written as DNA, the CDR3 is TGCGCCAGCAGCTTGAGAGGGCTGAGTTCCTACGAGCAGTACTTC.